A selection of T cell receptor beta chains follows, all from one sample in a study of OX40 agonist ivuxolimab in advanced cancers. Sequencing used immunoSEQ multiplex PCR; TCRdb keeps in-frame clones, though not all of them. The table includes about 69,000 clones, 90% to 95% detected once. The sample consisted of CD4+ or CD8+ T cells sorted from blood, taken in a trial of the OX40 agonist ivuxolimab. The receptor source for this set is an adult with an advanced solid tumor such as melanoma, head and neck, liver or kidney cancer. Each CDR3 is given with its conserved first and last residue. Clone sizes are given selectively: once, few, many, or a class where the clone is expanded.

clone_size v_call cdr3_aa
NA TRBV4-2 CASSRPPGAEQFF
NA TRBV19 CASSSAHASYEQYF
once TRBV7-9 CASSFRDRGTGELFF
NA TRBV7-2 CASSWGPEGPSYNEQFF
NA TRBV19 CASSIDLETGNYGYTF
NA TRBV11-2 CASSWDWGWEDSYEQYF
NA TRBV19 CASSMVAGGLVEQFF
NA TRBV27 CASSLYQSPAPTDTQYF
NA TRBV4-3 CASSQESGTGGNYGYTF
NA TRBV7-9 CASSLKHNEQFF
NA TRBV27 CASRGPGSIILEGELFF
NA TRBV7-9 CASSEGLAGGPVRNEQFF
NA TRBV11-2 CASSLLHMDTEAFF
NA TRBV5-6 CASSLFRTPFYGYTF
NA TRBV5-4 CASSFRLAPAGDTQYF
NA TRBV4-3 CASSQDSGGRLIGNSPLHF
few TRBV4-2 CASSPIAGSTDTQYF
NA TRBV7-9 CASSPLGNEQFF
NA TRBV7-9 CASLSGGTEAFF
NA TRBV19 CASSISPSNEQYF
NA TRBV4-3 CASSQEGQQNTGELFF
NA TRBV9 CASSVGGTAYEQYF
NA TRBV11-2 CASSLGLWDNNEQFF
NA TRBV19 CASKGAGSVREKLFF
NA TRBV6-1 CASSELRGHSNQPQHF
NA TRBV28 CASSFQETQYF
NA TRBV5-8 CASSLSGGAQQYF
NA TRBV5-6 CASSLPPIMREEGETQYF
NA TRBV30 CAWSVGRLNSPLHF
NA TRBV27 CASNSNRVEQFF
NA TRBV9 CASSALGLAAPNEQFF
NA TRBV5-6 CASSPWQRRYQETQYF
NA TRBV5-1 CASSFVDGFGETQYF
NA TRBV28 CATSDRGGAEELFF
NA TRBV7-2 CASMNRDRGEYEQYF
NA TRBV6-5 CASSRTENQPQHF
NA TRBV7-8 CASSSGPGTSNEQFF
NA TRBV7-6 CASSVGNEQFF
NA TRBV5-6 CASSLGGEQYF
NA TRBV4-3 CASSQISGKGYEQYF
NA TRBV27 CASSLGGNYGYTF
NA TRBV13 CASSPRTFSYEQYF
NA TRBV30 CAWISGTQETQYF
NA TRBV19 CASSTDRANYGYTF
once TRBV4-1 CASSTGGADTQYF
NA TRBV19 CASRAGGGGEQFF
NA TRBV10-1 CASSDQRAGSYEQYF
few TRBV7-2 CASSSGTVPYEQYF
NA TRBV19 CASSTGTGADTQYF
NA TRBV7-3 CASSQVGDTQYF